These 27 T cell receptor beta chains share one sample of origin, sequenced in a study of CD8+CD57+ T cells in acquired aplastic anemia. The patients chosen for sequencing had shown expansion of CD8+CD57+ cells (detected by flow cytometry). Genomic DNA templated the TCR beta VDJ and CDR3 profiling. Each CDR3 protein gets one entry after TCRdb re-called the reads with MiXCR. The sample carries a few hundred thousand distinct CDR3 sequences, roughly 50% recorded once. Sequencing was performed on sorted CD4+, CD8+, or CD8+CD57+ T cells (not recorded which) from PBMCs. The receptor source for this set is a human donor with aplastic anemia.

The rearrangement uses TRBV9 and TRBJ2-5; 7 nucleotides match TRBD2. Trimming removed 4 bases from V and 7 bases from J; junction bases left unmatched: 4. Germline CDR1 is SGDLS and CDR2 is YYNGEE. This CDR3 comprises 12 residues. CDR3 DNA sequence: TGTGCCAGCAGCAGCGGGGCAGTGACCCAGTACTTC. Translating it yields CASSSGAVTQYF.

This clonotype was detected many times. The V call is TRBV5-1, the J call TRBJ1-2; 7 positions agree with TRBD1. Germline-derived CDR1 and CDR2 are SGHRS and YFSETQ. Trimming removed 4 bases from V and 3 bases from J; junction bases left unmatched: 3. There are 13 residues in the CDR3. The CDR3, as DNA: TGCGCCAGCAGCCGGGACAGCGACTATGGCTACACCTTC. It yields the protein CASSRDSDYGYTF. Looking up the rest from reference TRBV5-1 and TRBJ1-2 gives the full variable domain: KAGVTQTPRYLIKTRGQQVTLSCSPISGHRSVSWYQQTPGQGLQFLFEYFSETQRNKGNFPGRFSGRQFSNSRSEMNVSTLELGDSALYLCASSRDSDYGYTFGSGTRLTVV.

Turning to this clonotype: As the CDR3 is not closed by the conserved phenylalanine or tryptophan, this likely results from a read error. It is unclear where the CDR3 begins or ends on the DNA, so no DNA is shown, and the CDR3 is as TCRdb lists it. This chain uses TRBV7-3 with TRBJ2-2. Germline CDR1 SGHTA, CDR2 FQGTGA. From its first to its last residue, the CDR3 has 9 amino acids. CDR3 sequence: CASTDQAIS.

This clonotype was seen just once. The chain couples TRBV12-3 or TRBV12-4 to TRBJ2-3; D is unresolved. Trimming removed 6 bases from V and 4 bases from J, with 14 bases in between. This CDR3 comprises 14 residues. The CDR3 DNA follows: TGTGCCAGCAGCCCAGGTCGCTTCTCAGATACGCAGTATTTT. Its protein product is CASSPGRFSDTQYF.

CDR3 bases: TGTGCCAGCATCAGGACAGGGGGCAAAGATACGCAGTATTTT. It specifies CASIRTGGKDTQYF. This chain uses TRBV10-3 with TRBJ2-3; TRBD1 aligns across 11 bases. Per the germline V gene, CDR1 is ENHRY and CDR2 is SYGVKD. V shed 10 bases and J 5 bases; nucleotides not matched to a gene: 8. CDR3 length: 14 residues.

The CDR3 DNA follows: TGTGCCAGTAGTTCCCAGGGGCCCACATCGGGGCTTAATTCACCCCTCCACTTT. Translation gives CASSSQGPTSGLNSPLHF. V usage is TRBV19 and J usage is TRBJ1-6; possible D gene TRBD1, 6 bases. Trimming took 5 bases from V and 6 from J, leaving 23 bases between them. The V gene's germline CDR1 is LNHDA and CDR2 SQIVND (reference sequence). The CDR3 loop spans 18 amino acids.

This clonotype occurred a few times. The V gene is TRBV6-1, the J gene TRBJ2-7; D tentatively reads TRBD1 or TRBD2 (6 bases each). Germline lookup yields CDR1 MNHNS and CDR2 SASEGT. Trimming took off 5 bases at V and 3 bases at J, with 17 bases between the two ends. The CDR3 is 15 residues long. This chain's CDR3 is CASSFQEGGSYEQYF. CDR3 DNA: TGTGCCAGCAGTTTTCAGGAAGGGGGGAGCTACGAGCAGTACTTC.

The chain links TRBV19 to TRBJ2-1; tentative D call: TRBD2 (7 bases). The germline CDR1 and CDR2 sequences are LNHDA and SQIVND (reference sequence). The CDR3 contains 14 residues. For the CDR3, the DNA is TGTGCTAGAGATCCGAGGGGGGGCCTCAATGAGCAGTTCTTC. Protein product: CARDPRGGLNEQFF.

The chain is built from TRBV15 and TRBJ1-1; 8 bases align to TRBD1. This CDR3 region has 17 residues. Germline assignment: CDR1 LNHNV and CDR2 YYDKDF (reference sequence). V lost 1 base and J lost 3; bases outside the gene matches: 10. CDR3 DNA: TGTGCCACCAGCAGAGTTGGCAGGGGGCTCGACGACACTGAAGCTTTCTTT. This sequence encodes CATSRVGRGLDDTEAFF.

To note about this clonotype: Given a much more abundant clone one base away, this may be a read error. J is TRBJ1-4 and V is TRBV5-1, with D uncertain. The CDR3 is 13 residues long. Deletions cut 3 bases from V and 6 bases from J, with 9 bases between. Germline V gene sequence: CDR1 SGHRS, CDR2 YFSETQ. CDR3 in amino acids: CASSSVGDEKLFF. CDR3 bases: TGCGCCAGCAGCTCGGTCGGGGATGAAAAACTGTTTTTT.

On this clonotype: A much larger clone lies one base from this, so it may be a read error. The chain couples TRBV3-1 to TRBJ2-6; no reliable D call. Germline V gives CDR1 LGHDT, CDR2 YNNKEL (reference sequence). The ends were cut back, 6 bases at V and 0 bases at J, with 12 bases in the middle. This CDR3 has 16 amino acids. In nucleotides, the CDR3 is TGTGCCAGCAGACCGAACAGCCGCTCTGGGGCCAACGTCCTGACTTTC. Translated: CASRPNSRSGANVLTF.

This clonotype has a count of ten or more. The CDR3 DNA reads TGTGCCAGCAGCCAAGAGAGGGACAGTTATGGCTACACCTTC. It codes for CASSQERDSYGYTF. The V call is TRBV3-1, the J call TRBJ1-2; TRBD1 agrees at 7 bases. CDR3 length equals 14 residues. V lost 0 bases, J lost 5 bases, and 3 bases stayed unmatched. CDR1 and CDR2 from the germline V gene are LGHDT and YNNKEL (reference sequence).

With respect to this clonotype: A single base separates this from a much larger clone, so it may be a read error. The chain is built from TRBV6-6 and TRBJ2-3; D is undetermined. The CDR3 covers 15 residues. Germline V lookup: CDR1 MNHNY, CDR2 SVGAGI (reference sequence). V was pared by 10 bases and J by 1 base, with 18 bases between. The CDR3 DNA follows: TGTGCCAACAAATCGGCACGGGCTGGCACAGATACGCAGTATTTT. Amino acids: CANKSARAGTDTQYF.

J is TRBJ2-5 and V is TRBV24-1; a possible D gene is TRBD2 (6 bases). This CDR3 is 14 amino acids long. Germline-derived CDR1 and CDR2 are KGHDR and SFDVKD. The germline V and J ends were trimmed by 2 bases and 4 bases, with 10 bases remaining between them. The CDR3 DNA is TGTGCCACCAGTGATTCCGGGGGTGGAGAGACCCAGTACTTC. This translates into CATSDSGGGETQYF.

As for this clonotype: A junction boundary mismatches the germline segment, possibly from a read error. V gene TRBV5-1 combines with J gene TRBJ1-1; TRBD1 agrees at 7 bases. The CDR3 is 17 amino acids. CDR1 SGHRS and CDR2 YFSETQ come from the germline V gene. CDR3 in amino acids: CASSALKGATEYTEAFF. CDR3 DNA: TGTGCCAGCAGCGCATTAAAGGGGGCTACGGAGTACACTGAAGCTTTCTTT.

The rearrangement uses TRBV10-3 and TRBJ1-1, with D maybe TRBD1 (6 bases). The germline V gene encodes CDR1 ENHRY and CDR2 SYGVKD. This CDR3 contains 14 residues. The germline V and J ends were trimmed by 7 bases and 4 bases, with 16 bases remaining between them. The CDR3 DNA is TGTGCCATCACCGAAGACAGGATGGGCACTGAAGCTTTCTTT. Its translation: CAITEDRMGTEAFF.

With respect to this clonotype: A much larger clone lies a single base off, so this may be a read error. The conserved final phenylalanine or tryptophan is absent from the CDR3, which likely points to a read error. The V gene is TRBV9, the J gene TRBJ2-5; TRBD2 matches at 8 bases. The CDR3 covers 15 residues. V lost 4 bases, J lost 2 bases, and 7 bases stayed unmatched. CDR1 and CDR2 (germline): SGDLS, YYNGEE. The CDR3 here is CASSTSGGGQETQYS. In DNA, the CDR3 is TGTGCCAGCAGCACTAGCGGCGGGGGACAAGAGACCCAGTACTCC.

On this clonotype itself: A much larger clone lies a single base off, so this may be a read error. The chain uses TRBV19 and TRBJ2-1; 7 bases align to TRBD1. V was pared by 7 bases and J by 3 bases, with 9 bases of the junction left unmatched. The V gene's germline CDR1 is LNHDA and CDR2 SQIVND (reference sequence). The CDR3 consists of 15 residues. The chain's CDR3 is CASTRDSENYNEQFF. As DNA, the CDR3 is TGTGCCAGTACCAGGGACAGTGAAAACTACAATGAGCAGTTCTTC.

This chain joins TRBV7-2 and TRBJ2-7; TRBD1 might be the D (6 bases). Germline V CDR1 and CDR2: SGHTA, FQGNSA. This CDR3 is built from 14 residues. With 2 bases removed from V and 3 bases from J, the gap between germline ends came to 11 bases. The DNA for the CDR3 is TGTGCCAGCAGCTTAAGTGGGACAAACTACGAGCAGTACTTC. Encoded protein: CASSLSGTNYEQYF.

The rearrangement links TRBV7-2 to TRBJ1-6, with 7 bases matching TRBD1. J gave up 9 bases and V 1 base, and 6 bases lay outside the gene matches. CDR3 length: 15 amino acids. Per germline, CDR1 SGHTA and CDR2 FQGNSA. The CDR3 spells CASSLERQGGSPLHF. The CDR3 region has the DNA TGTGCCAGCAGCTTAGAAAGACAGGGAGGTTCACCCCTCCACTTT.

This clonotype was detected many times. The gene calls are TRBV3-1 and TRBJ2-3, with D uncertain. The CDR3 contains 11 residues. V shed 6 bases and J shed 2 bases, with 3 bases lying between them. Germline lookup yields CDR1 LGHDT and CDR2 YNNKEL (reference sequence). The CDR3, as DNA: TGTGCCAGCAGTCACACAGATACGCAGTATTTT. As protein: CASSHTDTQYF.

The gene calls are TRBV5-1 and TRBJ2-5; D uncertain. The CDR3 sequence is 14 residues long. The V end lost 2 bases, the J end lost 0 bases, and 8 bases lay between the germline ends. Germline V gene lookup returns CDR1 SGHRS and CDR2 YFSETQ. The CDR3 DNA follows: TGCGCCAGCAGCTTCTCTACAGACCAAGAGACCCAGTACTTC. Its translation is CASSFSTDQETQYF.

This clonotype has a count of ten or more. The J gene is TRBJ1-2, the V gene TRBV7-9, with D hard to call. Trimming cost V 4 bases and J 8 bases, with 20 bases left between them. CDR3 length: 15 residues. Germline assignment: CDR1 SEHNR and CDR2 FQNEAQ (reference sequence). Written as DNA, the CDR3 is TGTGCCAGCAGCTCCCCCTCGGGAGAGCTTAGGGGCTACACCTTC. It codes for CASSSPSGELRGYTF.

V and J are TRBV28 and TRBJ1-2; no reliable D call. Trimming removed 7 bases from V and 8 bases from J, with 17 bases in between. This CDR3 contains 13 residues. Germline lookup yields CDR1 MDHEN and CDR2 SYDVKM. For the CDR3, the DNA is TGTGCCAGCACCAGATCAGAACGAGGAGGCTACACCTTC. Its protein is CASTRSERGGYTF.

About this clonotype: Possible read error: a much larger clone is one base away. The chain couples TRBV19 to TRBJ2-5; tentative D call: TRBD2 (5 bases). The CDR3 length is 14 residues. Per the germline V gene, CDR1 is LNHDA and CDR2 is SQIVND (reference sequence). The CDR3 DNA follows: TGTGCCAGTAGTCCTCTGAGGGTTGGGGAGATCCAGTACTTC. This gives the protein CASSPLRVGEIQYF.

The V call is TRBV12-3 or TRBV12-4, the J call TRBJ2-7, with a possible D match to TRBD2 (6 bases). Trimming cost V 8 bases and J 7 bases, with 15 bases left between them. The CDR3 consists of 12 residues. DNA of the CDR3: TGTGCCAGCGGGGGACTCTCCAATGAGCAGTACTTC. This sequence encodes CASGGLSNEQYF.

Concerning this clonotype: A much larger clone is a single base away; this may be a read error. Because it lacks the conserved phenylalanine or tryptophan at the end, this CDR3 is likely a read error. The rearrangement uses TRBV4-1 and TRBJ2-5, with D unclear. The CDR3 spans 14 residues. CDR1 is MGHRA, CDR2 YSYEKL, per germline. DNA of the CDR3: TGTGCCAGCAGCCGCTCGGTAAACCAAGAGACCCAGTACCTC. Amino acids: CASSRSVNQETQYL.